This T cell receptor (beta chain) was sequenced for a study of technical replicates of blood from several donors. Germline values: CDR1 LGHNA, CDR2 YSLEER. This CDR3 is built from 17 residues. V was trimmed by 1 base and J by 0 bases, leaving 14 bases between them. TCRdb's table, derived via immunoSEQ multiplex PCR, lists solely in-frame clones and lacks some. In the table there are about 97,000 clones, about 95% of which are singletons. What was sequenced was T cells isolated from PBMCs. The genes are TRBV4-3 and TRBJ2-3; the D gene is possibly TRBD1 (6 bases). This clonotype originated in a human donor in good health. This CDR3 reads CASSQGNYRASTDTQYF. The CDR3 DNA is TGCGCCAGCAGCCAAGGGAATTACAGGGCTAGCACAGATACGCAGTATTTT.